Shown below are 24 T cell receptor beta chains from a single sample sequenced in a study of blood T cell repertoires in COVID-19. TCRdb keeps only in-frame clones here, not all; method: immunoSEQ multiplex PCR. The sample holds roughly 70,000 clones, roughly 84% seen once. What was sequenced was peripheral blood. The source is a man aged 65-85 years with acute or convalescent COVID-19.

The V gene is TRBV3-1 (or the pseudogene TRBV3-2), the J gene TRBJ1-2; D unresolved. The CDR3 has 13 residues. Germline V lookup: CDR1 LGHDT, CDR2 YNNKEL (reference sequence). The V gene lost 4 bases and the J gene lost 5 bases, with 11 bases spanning the gap. The CDR3 protein is CASSLQTEYGYTF. The CDR3 bases are TGTGCCAGCAGCCTCCAAACGGAGTATGGCTACACCTTC.

The rearrangement uses TRBV6-5 and TRBJ2-7; TRBD2 aligns across 8 bases. Germline CDR1 reads MNHEY; CDR2 reads SVGAGI. V lost 6 bases to trimming and J lost 6 bases; unmatched junction nucleotides: 10. The length of the CDR3 is 14 residues. CDR3 DNA sequence: TGTGCCAGCAGCCCCGGGACTAGTTCGCGCGAGCAGTACTTC. Protein: CASSPGTSSREQYF.

The rearrangement links TRBV7-2 to TRBJ2-5; D might be TRBD2 (5 bases). From germline, CDR1 is SGHTA and CDR2 FQGNSA. The ends were cut back, 5 bases at V and 7 bases at J, with 11 bases in the middle. The CDR3 is 12 amino acids. The CDR3 loop reads CASSERRGTQYF. The CDR3 nucleotides are TGTGCCAGCAGCGAGCGCCGGGGGACCCAGTACTTC.

The chain couples TRBV5-4 to TRBJ2-2, with 10 bases that match TRBD1. This CDR3 is 16 amino acids long. The V gene's germline CDR1 is SGHNT and CDR2 YYREEE (reference sequence). Trimming removed 4 bases from V and 5 bases from J; junction bases left unmatched: 8. The CDR3 region is CASSPPDRGQTGELFF. DNA of the CDR3: TGTGCCAGCAGCCCACCCGACAGGGGGCAAACCGGGGAGCTGTTTTTT. Together with reference TRBV5-4 and TRBJ2-2, the CDR3 gives the full variable domain: ETGVTQSPTHLIKTRGQQVTLRCSSQSGHNTVSWYQQALGQGPQFIFQYYREEENGRGNFPPRFSGLQFPNYSSELNVNALELDDSALYLCASSPPDRGQTGELFFGEGSRLTVL.

The CDR3 here is CASSPSVSSTDTQYF. CDR3 DNA sequence: TGTGCCAGCAGCCCCAGCGTCTCTAGCACAGATACGCAGTATTTT. The rearrangement joins TRBV11-3 to TRBJ2-3; no firm D call. Germline loops: CDR1 SGHNT, CDR2 YENEEA. The CDR3 extends over 15 amino acids. Trimming removed 5 bases from V and 0 bases from J, with 12 bases in between.

J is TRBJ2-1 and V is TRBV2; 9 positions match TRBD2. The germline gives CDR1 SNHLY, CDR2 FYNNEI. This CDR3 has 18 amino acids. The junction had 11 bases not matched to a gene; V was cut back by 5 bases and J by 0 bases. CDR3 sequence: CASSPWLAGPSSYNEQFF. CDR3 coding DNA: TGTGCCAGCAGTCCCTGGCTAGCGGGGCCCAGCTCCTACAATGAGCAGTTCTTC.

The rearrangement uses TRBV7-2 and TRBJ2-1; D is unclear. V shed 5 bases and J shed 3 bases, with 8 bases lying between them. The CDR3 loop spans 13 amino acids. The V gene's germline CDR1 is SGHTA and CDR2 FQGNSA. The CDR3 is CASSESYYNEQFF. The CDR3 nucleotides are TGTGCCAGCAGCGAAAGCTACTACAATGAGCAGTTCTTC.

The chain has TRBV6-1 and TRBJ1-1, with D unclear. V was cut by 2 bases and J by 6 bases, with 16 bases left in between. Germline CDR1 is MNHNS and CDR2 is SASEGT. The CDR3 has 15 amino acids. CDR3 protein: CASSEIVEGWSEAFF. The CDR3 DNA reads TGTGCCAGCAGTGAAATAGTCGAGGGATGGTCTGAAGCTTTCTTT.

The V gene is TRBV7-2, the J gene TRBJ1-2, with 7 bases matching TRBD1. The germline V gene has CDR1 SGHTA and CDR2 FQGNSA. V shed 5 bases, J shed 5 bases, and the junction held 2 bases outside the gene matches. CDR3 length: 12 amino acids. CDR3 amino acids: CASSPRGYGYTF. The CDR3 DNA reads TGTGCCAGCAGCCCCAGGGGGTATGGCTACACCTTC.

The chain has TRBV4-1 and TRBJ1-3; 7 nucleotides match TRBD1. V dropped 1 base and J dropped 0; count of bases not matched to a gene: 9. The V gene's germline CDR1 is MGHRA and CDR2 YSYEKL. The CDR3 is 18 amino acids. This CDR3 is CASSQVDGTVSSGNTIYF. DNA of the CDR3: TGCGCCAGCAGCCAAGTTGACGGGACAGTAAGCTCTGGAAACACCATATATTTT.

This chain joins TRBV5-8 and TRBJ1-1; a possible D gene is TRBD1 (6 bases). CDR3 length: 13 residues. V lost 1 base and J lost 7, with 11 bases in between. The germline V gene encodes CDR1 SGHTS and CDR2 YDEGEE. The CDR3: CASSLLGHLEAFF. The CDR3 coding sequence is TGTGCCAGCAGCTTGTTGGGACACCTTGAAGCTTTCTTT.

The chain recombines TRBV4-3 with TRBJ1-2; D gene unclear. This CDR3 has 16 amino acids. Germline assignment: CDR1 LGHNA and CDR2 YSLEER. Between the trimmed V and J ends, which lost 0 bases and 1 base, there was a span of 12 bases. For the CDR3, the DNA is TGCGCCAGCAGCCAAGATAGAAAGTCTTATAACTATGGCTACACCTTC. Translating gives CASSQDRKSYNYGYTF.

V usage is TRBV2 and J usage is TRBJ1-6; TRBD1 might be the D (5 bases). This CDR3 has 14 amino acids. CDR1 and CDR2 (germline): SNHLY, FYNNEI. V was shortened by 2 bases and J by 7 bases, with 9 bases between the two germline ends. CDR3 region: CASSERDSNSPLHF. CDR3 nucleotide sequence: TGTGCCAGCAGTGAAAGGGACTCGAATTCACCCCTCCACTTT.

In DNA form, the CDR3 reads TGCATTACACCCAGCGGAGGCTACACCTTC. Residues: CITPSGGYTF. The chain carries TRBV20-1 and TRBJ1-2; no clear D gene. CDR3 length: 10 amino acids. Germline CDR1 and CDR2: DFQATT and SNEGSKA (reference sequence).

In its sample, this clone ranks as medium-sized. V gene TRBV7-9 combines with J gene TRBJ1-2; D is perhaps TRBD1 (6 bases). The CDR3 runs 13 residues. Germline V lookup: CDR1 SEHNR, CDR2 FQNEAQ (reference sequence). Trimming took 6 bases from V and 2 from J, leaving 10 bases between them. DNA for the CDR3: TGTGCCAGCAGGGACAGCCAGAACTATGGCTACACCTTC. Encoded protein: CASRDSQNYGYTF.

The chain is built from TRBV2 and TRBJ1-2; D uncertain. CDR1 and CDR2 from the germline V gene are SNHLY and FYNNEI. Deletions cut 3 bases from V and 6 bases from J, with 14 bases between. This CDR3 region has 14 residues. The CDR3 protein is CASSDSGFWDGYTF. The CDR3 DNA is TGTGCCAGCAGTGATTCCGGGTTCTGGGATGGCTACACCTTC.

The chain uses TRBV28 and TRBJ1-3; possible D gene TRBD1, 5 bases. CDR3 length equals 14 residues. Germline loops: CDR1 MDHEN, CDR2 SYDVKM. Trimming removed 6 bases at V and 4 bases at J, with 13 bases between. The CDR3 bases are TGTGCCAGCAGCTCCTCGGGGGGGGGAAACACCATATATTTT. It is translated as CASSSSGGGNTIYF.

The chain links TRBV5-1 to TRBJ2-3; TRBD1 might be the D (6 bases). V was shortened by 4 bases and J by 2 bases, with 11 bases between the two germline ends. CDR3 length: 14 residues. The germline V gene has CDR1 SGHRS and CDR2 YFSETQ. The CDR3 DNA reads TGCGCCAGCAGCCCTGGACAGAACACAGATACGCAGTATTTT. This sequence encodes CASSPGQNTDTQYF. Combining the CDR3 with reference TRBV5-1 and TRBJ2-3 gives the whole variable domain KAGVTQTPRYLIKTRGQQVTLSCSPISGHRSVSWYQQTPGQGLQFLFEYFSETQRNKGNFPGRFSGRQFSNSRSEMNVSTLELGDSALYLCASSPGQNTDTQYFGPGTRLTVL.

The rearrangement uses TRBV19 and TRBJ1-5; D may be TRBD1 (6 bases). V lost 4 bases, J lost 3 bases, and 13 bases lay in between. Germline CDR1 is LNHDA and CDR2 is SQIVND (reference sequence). This CDR3 contains 15 residues. The DNA for the CDR3 is TGTGCCAGTAGTACTACAGGGCCCCCCAATCAGCCCCAGCATTTT. This translates into CASSTTGPPNQPQHF. The whole variable domain, remainder taken from reference TRBV19 and TRBJ1-5, is DGGITQSPKYLFRKEGQNVTLSCEQNLNHDAMYWYRQDPGQGLRLIYYSQIVNDFQKGDIAEGYSVSREKKESFPLTVTSAQKNPTAFYLCASSTTGPPNQPQHFGDGTRLSIL.

This chain joins TRBV6-5 and TRBJ1-4; TRBD1 aligns across 9 bases. The junction had 10 bases not matched to a gene; V was cut back by 6 bases and J by 8 bases. Germline lookup yields CDR1 MNHEY and CDR2 SVGAGI. The CDR3 is 15 residues long. The CDR3 bases are TGTGCCAGCAGAAATACAGGGGGCAGCGTAGAAAAACTGTTTTTT. Translating it yields CASRNTGGSVEKLFF.

The chain is built from TRBV30 and TRBJ2-6; 7 nucleotides agree with TRBD1. Germline V gene sequence: CDR1 GTSNPN, CDR2 SVGIG (reference sequence). With 5 bases clipped from V and 0 bases from J, the junction kept 7 bases outside the gene matches. CDR3 length: 16 residues. DNA for the CDR3: TGTGCCTGGGATCGGGACAGCTTCTCTGGGGCCAACGTCCTGACTTTC. Translated: CAWDRDSFSGANVLTF.

This clone has just a few counts. The chain links TRBV2 to TRBJ1-1, with 7 bases identical to TRBD1. The CDR3 is 14 residues long. The germline V gene encodes CDR1 SNHLY and CDR2 FYNNEI. The V gene end was trimmed by 3 bases and the J gene end by 5 bases; junction bases not matched to a gene: 6. The CDR3 loop reads CASSEETGRTEAFF. The CDR3, as DNA: TGTGCCAGCAGTGAGGAGACAGGGAGAACTGAAGCTTTCTTT.

The gene calls are TRBV5-4 and TRBJ2-7; maybe TRBD2 (6 bases). V lost 3 bases to trimming and J lost 7 bases, with 14 bases between them. Looked up from germline, CDR1 is SGHNT and CDR2 is YYREEE (reference sequence). CDR3 size: 13 residues. As DNA, the CDR3 is TGTGCCAGCAGCTCACTAGCCAGGTCTGAGCAGTACTTC. Amino acids: CASSSLARSEQYF.

This clone occurred a few times. The rearrangement links TRBV4-1 to TRBJ2-7, with TRBD2 matching 9 bases. V shed 0 bases and J 0 bases; nucleotides not matched to a gene: 9. The germline gives CDR1 MGHRA, CDR2 YSYEKL. CDR3 length equals 18 residues. Written as DNA, the CDR3 is TGCGCCAGCAGCCAAGACGGGCTAGCGGGGACCCGCTCCTACGAGCAGTACTTC. Residues: CASSQDGLAGTRSYEQYF.